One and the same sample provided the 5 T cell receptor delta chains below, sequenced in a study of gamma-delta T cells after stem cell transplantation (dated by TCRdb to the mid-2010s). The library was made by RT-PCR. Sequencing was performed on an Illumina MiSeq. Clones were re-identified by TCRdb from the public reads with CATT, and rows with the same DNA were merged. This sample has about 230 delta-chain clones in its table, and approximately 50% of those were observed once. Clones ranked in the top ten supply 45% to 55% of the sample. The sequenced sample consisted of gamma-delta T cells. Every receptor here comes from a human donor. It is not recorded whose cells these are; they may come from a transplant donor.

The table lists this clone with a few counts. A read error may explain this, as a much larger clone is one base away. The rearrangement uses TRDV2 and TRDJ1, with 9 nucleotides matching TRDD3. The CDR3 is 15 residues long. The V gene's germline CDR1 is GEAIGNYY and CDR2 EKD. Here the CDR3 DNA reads TGTGCCTGTGGCACCGTTGGGGATACGGCCGATAAACTCATCTTT. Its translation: CACGTVGDTADKLIF.

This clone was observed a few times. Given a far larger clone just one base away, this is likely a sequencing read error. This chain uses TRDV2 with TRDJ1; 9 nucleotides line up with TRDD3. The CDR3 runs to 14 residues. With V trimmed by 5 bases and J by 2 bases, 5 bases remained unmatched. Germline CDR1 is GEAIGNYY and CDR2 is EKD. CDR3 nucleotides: TGTGCCTGTGGCACGCTGGGGGATACCGATAAACTCATCTTT. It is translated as CACGTLGDTDKLIF.

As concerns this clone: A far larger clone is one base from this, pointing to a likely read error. CDR3 DNA sequence: TGTGCCTGTGACACCGTTGGGGATATGGCCGATAAACTCATCTTT. Translated, it gives CACDTVGDMADKLIF. This rearrangement joins TRDV2 to TRDJ1, with TRDD3 matching 7 bases. The junction had 6 bases not matched to a gene; V was cut back by 0 bases and J by 3 bases. This CDR3 region has 15 residues. CDR1 and CDR2 (germline): GEAIGNYY, EKD.

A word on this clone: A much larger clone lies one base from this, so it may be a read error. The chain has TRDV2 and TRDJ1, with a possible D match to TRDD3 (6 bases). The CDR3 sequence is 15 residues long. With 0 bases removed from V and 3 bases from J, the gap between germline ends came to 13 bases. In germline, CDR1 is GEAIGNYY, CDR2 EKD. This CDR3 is CACDTVGGYADKLIF. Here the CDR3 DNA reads TGTGCCTGTGACACCGTGGGGGGGTACGCCGATAAACTCATCTTT.

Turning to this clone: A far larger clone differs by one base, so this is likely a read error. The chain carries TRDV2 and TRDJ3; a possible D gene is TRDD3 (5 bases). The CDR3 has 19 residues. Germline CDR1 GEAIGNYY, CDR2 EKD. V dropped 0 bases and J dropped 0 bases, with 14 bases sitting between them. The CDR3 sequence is CACDTVLAPTSWDTRQMFF. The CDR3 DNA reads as TGTGCCTGTGACACCGTACTGGCCCCGACCTCCTGGGACACCCGACAGATGTTTTTC.